This T cell receptor beta chain emerged from a study of glioma-infiltrating T cells. Study-wide results and limits: Tissue and blood shared very few CDR3 sequences. Non-neoplastic patients had below-expected tissue-blood divergence, while all gliomas exceeded expectation.

Germline assignment: CDR1 KGHSH and CDR2 LQKENI. The CDR3 sequence is 14 residues long. Turning to this clonotype: Its antigen is undetermined. An end of the junction differs from the germline gene, which may be a read error.

The iRepertoire nested amplicon-rescue multiplex PCR amplified TCR alpha and beta CDR3s from RNA. Tissue mRNA or PBMC total RNA, roughly 85-450 ng, went into one-step reverse transcription and amplification. Via MiXCR, TCRdb re-called the multiplex PCR reads, giving one row per CDR3 protein. Of 85,000 to 110,000 distinct CDR3 sequences detected, 25% to 35% appear once; the ten largest clones hold about 40%. The sequenced material came from glioma tissue, nonneoplastic brain tissue, or PBMCs (not recorded which). The chain couples TRBV18 to TRBJ1-1; possibly TRBD1 for D (6 bases). This TCR was sampled from a human donor with low-grade glioma or glioblastoma, undergoing nonglioma brain surgery, or in good health (not recorded which). The CDR3, as DNA: TGTGCCAGCTCACCAGGACAGCTTAACAGTGAAGATTTCTTT. Amino acids: CASSPGQLNSEDFF.